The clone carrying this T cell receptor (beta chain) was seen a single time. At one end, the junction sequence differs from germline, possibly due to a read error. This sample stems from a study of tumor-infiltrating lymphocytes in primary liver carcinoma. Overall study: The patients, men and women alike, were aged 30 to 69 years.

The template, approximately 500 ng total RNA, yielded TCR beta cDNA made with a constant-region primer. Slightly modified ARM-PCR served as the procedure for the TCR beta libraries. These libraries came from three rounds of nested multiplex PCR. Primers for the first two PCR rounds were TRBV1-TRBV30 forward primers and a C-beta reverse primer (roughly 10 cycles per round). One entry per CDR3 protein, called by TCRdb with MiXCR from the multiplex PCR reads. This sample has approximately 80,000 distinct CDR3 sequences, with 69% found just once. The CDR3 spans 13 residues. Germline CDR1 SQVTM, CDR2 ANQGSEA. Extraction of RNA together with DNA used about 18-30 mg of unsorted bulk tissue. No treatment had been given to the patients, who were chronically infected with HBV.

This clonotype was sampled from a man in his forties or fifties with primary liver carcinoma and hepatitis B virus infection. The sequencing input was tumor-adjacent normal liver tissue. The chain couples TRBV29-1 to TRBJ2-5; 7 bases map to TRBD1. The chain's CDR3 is CIVEFQGVKTQYF. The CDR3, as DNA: TGCATCGTTGAGTTTCAGGGGGTGAAGACCCAGTACTTC.